These 16 T cell receptor beta chains originate from one sample sequenced in a study of T cell clonality in common variable immunodeficiency. Findings and caveats of the study: Common variable immunodeficiency TCR beta sequences reportedly had fewer deletions and N-nucleotide insertions.

The assay was immunoSEQ multiplex PCR, and TCRdb's table has in-frame clones only and misses some. In total the sample includes some 28,000 clones, none of them seen once. For these TCRs, the target antigens are not known. Sequences were obtained from peripheral blood mononuclear cells. The source is a human donor with common variable immunodeficiency.

Many counts were recorded for this clone. The read falls 3 residues short of the CDR3 end, and the missing part is taken from the germline J gene. This chain joins TRBV20-1 and TRBJ2-5, with TRBD2 identical over 10 bases. The V gene end was trimmed by 4 bases and the J gene end by 2 bases; junction bases not matched to a gene: 4. The CDR3 spans 14 residues. The germline V gene has CDR1 DFQATT and CDR2 SNEGSKA (reference sequence). CDR3 bases read: TGCAGTGCTAAGAGCGGGGGGGTTCAAGAGACC. This encodes CSAKSGGVQET. The complete CDR3 reads CSAKSGGVQETQYF.

This clone was observed a few times. The DNA ends 3 residues before the CDR3 does, and the rest of the CDR3 is filled in from the germline J gene. The chain has TRBV23-1 and TRBJ2-1; D remains unclear. TRBV23-1 falls under the ORF class, with uncertain function. The CDR3 extends over 13 amino acids. Deletions cut 2 bases from V and 8 bases from J, with 10 bases between. CDR3 sequence reads: CASSQTNAHEQFF. The sequenced CDR3 bases are TGCGCCAGCAGTCAAACTAACGCGCATGAG.

This clone was seen repeatedly, ten times or more. The read ends 3 residues early relative to the CDR3; the germline J gene fills the gap. The V and J genes are TRBV6-4 and TRBJ2-3; 8 nucleotides line up with TRBD2. With V trimmed by 4 bases and J by 2 bases, 5 bases remained unmatched. The CDR3 is made up of 15 amino acids. Germline V gene lookup returns CDR1 MRHNA and CDR2 SNTAGT. The CDR3 reads CASSAGGATTDTQYF. The part of the CDR3 DNA that was read is TGTGCCAGCAGTGCGGGGGGGGCTACCACAGATACG.

This clone was found a few times. The read terminates 3 residues before the CDR3 end, so the remaining end is supplied by the germline J gene. This rearrangement joins TRBV5-5 to TRBJ1-5; TRBD1 matches at 10 bases. V was clipped by 4 bases and J by 7 bases; unmatched bases: 5. The CDR3 runs to 14 residues. Germline V gene sequence: CDR1 SGHKS, CDR2 YYEKEE (reference sequence). CDR3 sequence reads: CASSEGQGMQPQHF. The sequenced part of the CDR3 DNA is TGTGCCAGCAGCGAGGGACAGGGGATGCAGCCC.

Worth noting for this clone: The CDR3 goes on 3 residues after the read ends, and that part is filled in from the germline J gene. The chain links TRBV7-2 to TRBJ2-5, with D unclear. Trimming pared 5 bases from V and 5 bases from J, leaving 9 bases between. Per the germline V gene, CDR1 is SGHTA and CDR2 is FQGNSA. This CDR3 spans 12 amino acids. The part of the CDR3 DNA that was read is TGTGCCAGCAGCAATTTTCGGGAGACC. This gives the protein CASSNFRET. The full CDR3 protein reads CASSNFRETQYF.

This clone was seen only a few times. The missing CDR3 end, 3 residues past where the read stops, is filled in from the germline J gene. The chain is built from TRBV7-8 and TRBJ1-1; tentative D call: TRBD1 (5 bases). Trimming left V 1 base short and J 4 bases short, with 13 bases between. The CDR3 contains 15 residues. Germline assignment: CDR1 SGHVS and CDR2 FQNEAQ. The CDR3 reads CASSLGFQGGTEAFF. The CDR3 DNA, read in part, is TGTGCCAGCAGCTTAGGGTTCCAGGGAGGCACTGAA.

In the case of this clone: Read data end 3 residues before the CDR3 end; the end is taken from the germline J gene. The rearrangement joins TRBV19 to TRBJ2-7; D may be TRBD1 (6 bases). Germline assignment: CDR1 LNHDA and CDR2 SQIVND (reference sequence). V lost 5 bases, J lost 2 bases, and 16 bases lay in between. CDR3 length: 15 residues. The CDR3 reads CASSSNRAVPYEQYF. The CDR3 DNA, read in part, is TGTGCCAGTAGTTCCAACAGGGCGGTCCCCTACGAG.

This clone was counted only a few times. Read data end 3 residues before the CDR3 end; the end is taken from the germline J gene. The chain has TRBV7-3 and TRBJ2-1; 9 bases are a match to TRBD2. V dropped 3 bases and J dropped 6; count of bases not matched to a gene: 6. Germline V gives CDR1 SGHTA, CDR2 FQGTGA. This CDR3 has 15 residues. The part of the CDR3 DNA that was read is TGTGCCAGCAGCTTCGCGGGGGGGCCCGGCAATGAG. As protein: CASSFAGGPGNE. The entire CDR3 protein reads CASSFAGGPGNEQFF.

About this clone itself: The read stops 3 residues short of the end of the CDR3; the missing end is completed from the germline J gene. The rearrangement links TRBV6-2 or TRBV6-3 to TRBJ1-5, with a weak D call TRBD1 (6 bases). The CDR3 extends over 14 amino acids. Per germline, CDR1 MNHEY and CDR2 SVGEGT. The ends were cut back, 5 bases at V and 1 base at J, with 9 bases in the middle. CDR3 DNA, as far as it was read: TGTGCCAGCAGTCACGGGACAAGCAATCAGCCC. This translates into CASSHGTSNQP. Given in full, the CDR3 is CASSHGTSNQPQHF.

This clone came up many times. The CDR3 is cut off 3 residues early in the read; its end comes from the germline J gene. The chain joins TRBV7-2 to TRBJ2-4; no definite D call. The CDR3 loop spans 15 amino acids. V gave up 0 bases and J gave up 8 bases, with 14 bases separating them. Germline values: CDR1 SGHTA, CDR2 FQGNSA. CDR3 in amino acids: CASSLAVGWVDIQYF. The sequenced part of the CDR3 DNA is TGTGCCAGCAGCTTAGCGGTAGGGTGGGTGGACATT.

This clone has only a few counts. The read gets to within 3 residues of the CDR3 end, and the germline J gene fills in the rest. J is TRBJ2-3 and V is TRBV6-7; the D gene is possibly TRBD2 (6 bases). TRBV6-7 is identified as an open reading frame with a role that is uncertain. The CDR3 has 14 amino acids. Deletions cut 8 bases from V and 4 bases from J, with 16 bases between. The covered CDR3 bases are TGTGCCAGCGCGGCGGGGACCCCCGCAGATACG. This sequence encodes CASAAGTPADT. The full CDR3 reads CASAAGTPADTQYF.

This clone has at least ten counts. The read stops 3 residues short of the end of the CDR3; the missing end is completed from the germline J gene. The chain combines TRBV7-3 with TRBJ2-3, with 9 bases aligning to TRBD2. The germline CDR1 and CDR2 sequences are SGHTA and FQGTGA. V lost 4 bases, J lost 3 bases, and 11 bases stayed unmatched. This CDR3 region has 17 residues. The CDR3 region is CASSSQGGGGATDTQYF. The part of the CDR3 DNA that was read is TGTGCCAGCAGCTCCCAGGGAGGCGGGGGGGCTACAGATACG.

This clone was seen a few times. Sequencing ends 3 residues short of the CDR3 end; the germline J gene provides the rest. The chain links TRBV19 to TRBJ2-7; possible D gene TRBD1, 8 bases. V was trimmed by 4 bases and J by 0 bases, leaving 22 bases between them. CDR1 and CDR2 (germline): LNHDA, SQIVND (reference sequence). This CDR3 has 18 amino acids. Partial CDR3 DNA: TGTGCCAGTAGTACCGCCATCAACAGGGGGGGAAGCTCCTACGAG. This encodes CASSTAINRGGSSYE. The CDR3 in full is CASSTAINRGGSSYEQYF.

This clone was recorded many times. The read ends 3 residues shy of where the CDR3 ends; the end is completed using the germline J gene. V is TRBV5-1 and J is TRBJ1-1, with 8 bases matching TRBD1. CDR1 and CDR2 (germline): SGHRS, YFSETQ. V lost 4 bases and J lost 3; bases outside the gene matches: 8. The CDR3 runs to 15 residues. CDR3 region: CASSLRTGTDTEAFF. Partial CDR3 DNA: TGCGCCAGCAGCCTACGGACAGGGACCGACACTGAA.

Comments on this clone: The read finishes 3 residues shy of the CDR3 end, and the germline J gene is used to complete it. The chain recombines TRBV10-3 with TRBJ2-1; D unresolved. The CDR3 sequence is 13 residues long. Germline V gives CDR1 ENHRY, CDR2 SYGVKD. Trimming took 4 bases from V and 5 from J, leaving 9 bases between them. The CDR3 DNA, read in part, is TGTGCCATCAGTGGGCACGAAAACAATGAG. Amino acid sequence: CAISGHENNE. The whole CDR3 sequence is CAISGHENNEQFF.

As concerns this clone: One end of the junction is discordant with germline, which a read error may explain. Read data end 3 residues before the CDR3 end; the end is taken from the germline J gene. This chain connects TRBV7-7 to TRBJ2-3; a weak D match, TRBD1 (6 bases). This CDR3 region has 13 residues. Germline CDR1 is SSHAT and CDR2 is FNYEAQ (reference sequence). The covered CDR3 bases are TGTGCTAGCAGCAGGACAGGCACAGATACG. Protein sequence: CASSRTGTDT. In full, the CDR3 is CASSRTGTDTQYF.